A selection of T cell receptor beta chains follows, all from one sample in a study of T cell responses to AZD1222 COVID-19 vaccine. Sequenced by immunoSEQ multiplex PCR; TCRdb stores in-frame clones only, minus some. The sample includes roughly 190,000 clones, over 80% of them seen just once. Material: peripheral blood, obtained on day 0 of AZD1222 vaccination. Source of these receptors: an adult in good health. Both conserved end residues are part of each CDR3. A D gene is named only where the DNA matches it firmly. Size is omitted from some rows. Given values are once, few, many or a class for expanded clones.

cdr3_aa cdr3_nt j_call clone_size v_call d_call
CASGHLGTGGKTQYF TGTGCCAGCGGCCACCTCGGGACAGGGGGAAAGACCCAGTACTTC TRBJ2-5 . TRBV6-5 TRBD1
CASSELAGRPEAFF TGCGCCAGCAGTGAGTTGGCGGGACGCCCCGAAGCTTTCTTT TRBJ1-1 . TRBV10-2 .
CASSYLDEQYF TGTGCCAGCAGTTACCTTGACGAGCAGTACTTC TRBJ2-7 . TRBV6-2/TRBV6-3 .
CASRRQGRAGELFF TGTGCCAGCAGGAGACAGGGGCGGGCCGGGGAGCTGTTTTTT TRBJ2-2 . TRBV28 TRBD1
CASSFQRGGGPGELFF TGTGCCAGCAGCTTTCAGCGGGGGGGCGGTCCCGGGGAGCTGTTTTTT TRBJ2-2 . TRBV7-3 TRBD2
CASSQGLAPNTGELFF TGCGCCAGCAGCCAAGGACTAGCACCGAACACCGGGGAGCTGTTTTTT TRBJ2-2 . TRBV4-1 TRBD2
CASSQVAGEGGTEAFF TGTGCCAGCAGCCAAGTGGCAGGGGAAGGGGGGACTGAAGCTTTCTTT TRBJ1-1 . TRBV3-1/TRBV3-2 .
CASSHAGTSGGTAGELFF TGTGCCAGCAGCCATGCCGGGACTAGCGGGGGTACTGCCGGGGAGCTGTTTTTT TRBJ2-2 . TRBV3-1/TRBV3-2 TRBD2
CASSVGGSLNTDTQYF TGTGCCAGCAGCGTAGGGGGGTCTTTAAACACAGATACGCAGTATTTT TRBJ2-3 . TRBV9 .
CASSLTVGTGDEKLFF TGCGCCAGCAGCCTCACCGTAGGGACAGGGGATGAAAAACTGTTTTTT TRBJ1-4 . TRBV4-1 TRBD1
CASSEGGQGSTEAFF TGTGCCAGCAGTGAAGGGGGACAGGGAAGCACTGAAGCTTTCTTT TRBJ1-1 . TRBV2 TRBD1
CASSPGGVGTDTQYF TGCGCCAGCAGCCCCGGGGGAGTTGGCACAGATACGCAGTATTTT TRBJ2-3 . TRBV5-1 .
CASSYTLSETQYF TGTGCCAGCAGTTACACCCTTTCGGAGACCCAGTACTTC TRBJ2-5 . TRBV6-2/TRBV6-3 .
CASSPRTEQYF TGTGCCAGCAGCCCTAGGACAGAGCAGTACTTC TRBJ2-7 once TRBV11-2 .
CASSLVGEYEKLFF TGTGCCAGCAGTTTGGTAGGGGAGTACGAAAAACTGTTTTTT TRBJ1-4 . TRBV28 .
CASSPPSRGFYEQYF TGTGCCAGCTCACCACCGTCGAGGGGCTTCTACGAGCAGTACTTC TRBJ2-7 . TRBV18 .
CAHTRDREYGYTF TGTGCCCATACAAGAGACAGGGAGTATGGCTACACCTTC TRBJ1-2 . TRBV2 TRBD1
CASSQGIVSGGAEQFF TGTGCCAGCAGCCAAGGGATTGTTAGCGGGGGGGCTGAGCAGTTCTTC TRBJ2-1 . TRBV4-2 TRBD2
CASSEAGAPGVNEAFF TGTGCCAGCAGTGAAGCTGGGGCCCCCGGGGTGAATGAAGCTTTCTTT TRBJ1-1 once TRBV6-1 .
CASSITGGTTDTQYF TGTGCCAGTAGTATTACGGGCGGGACGACAGATACGCAGTATTTT TRBJ2-3 . TRBV19 .
CASRLAGMHNSPLHF TGTGCCAGCAGACTCGCAGGGATGCATAATTCACCCCTCCACTTT TRBJ1-6 . TRBV13 .
CASSPPGLAGGRSDTQYF TGTGCCAGCTCACCCCCGGGACTAGCGGGGGGGCGTTCAGATACGCAGTATTTT TRBJ2-3 once TRBV18 TRBD2
CASTPGVTSTDTQYF TGTGCCAGCACCCCCGGGGTAACTAGCACAGATACGCAGTATTTT TRBJ2-3 . TRBV27 .
CASDVGTGELFF TGTGCCAGCGACGTCGGGACCGGGGAGCTGTTTTTT TRBJ2-2 . TRBV7-6 .
CASSGSPSTDTQYF TGTGCCAGCAGCGGAAGCCCGAGCACAGATACGCAGTATTTT TRBJ2-3 . TRBV9 .
CASSQDHRENTEAFF TGTGCCAGCAGCCAAGATCACCGTGAGAACACTGAAGCTTTCTTT TRBJ1-1 . TRBV3-1/TRBV3-2 .
CASSLLGLAGKKGYNEQFF TGTGCCAGCAGTTTATTGGGACTAGCGGGGAAAAAAGGTTACAATGAGCAGTTCTTC TRBJ2-1 . TRBV28 TRBD2
CATESLFSGNTIYF TGTGCCACGGAGTCGTTATTCTCTGGAAACACCATATATTTT TRBJ1-3 few TRBV6-5 .
CASSDMTGATNQPQHF TGTGCCAGCAGTGACATGACAGGAGCTACCAATCAGCCCCAGCATTTT TRBJ1-5 . TRBV6-1 .
CASSQGAGNTEAFF TGCGCCAGCAGCCAAGGGGCAGGGAACACTGAAGCTTTCTTT TRBJ1-1 . TRBV4-1 .
CASSTKREEEKLFF TGTGCCAGCAGTACCAAAAGGGAGGAAGAAAAACTGTTTTTT TRBJ1-4 . TRBV13 .
CATSRDTGTQGNTIYF TGTGCCACCAGCAGAGATACCGGGACACAAGGAAACACCATATATTTT TRBJ1-3 . TRBV15 .
CASSLDGGTGGYTF TGCGCCAGCAGCTTGGATGGAGGGACCGGTGGCTACACCTTC TRBJ1-2 . TRBV5-1 .
CASTIRGGRTTDTQYF TGCGCCAGCACCATCCGAGGGGGACGGACCACAGATACGCAGTATTTT TRBJ2-3 once TRBV4-1 .
CASSQETARSLHF TGTGCCAGCAGCCAAGAGACGGCCCGGTCCCTCCACTTT TRBJ1-6 . TRBV3-1/TRBV3-2 .
CASSLVVGGRSNGYTF TGTGCCAGCAGCTTAGTAGTAGGAGGGAGGTCGAATGGCTACACCTTC TRBJ1-2 . TRBV7-2 .
CASSQGAGYGNTEAFF TGTGCCAGCAGCCAAGGGGCGGGATATGGAAACACTGAAGCTTTCTTT TRBJ1-1 . TRBV14 .
CASSPVGTPGGYNEQFF TGTGCCAGCAGCCCGGTGGGGACTCCCGGAGGATACAATGAGCAGTTCTTC TRBJ2-1 once TRBV5-4 .
CASSSTSGTYEQYF TGTGCCAGCAGCTCAACTAGCGGGACCTACGAGCAGTACTTC TRBJ2-7 . TRBV5-4 TRBD2
CASSPLRDSMGEGNTIYF TGTGCCAGCAGCCCTCTCCGGGACAGCATGGGCGAAGGAAACACCATATATTTT TRBJ1-3 once TRBV5-4 TRBD1
CASSYSRQMNTEAFF TGTGCCAGCAGTTACTCCAGGCAGATGAACACTGAAGCTTTCTTT TRBJ1-1 few TRBV6-5 .
CASSKGQGNNEQFF TGTGCCAGCAGCAAGGGACAGGGGAACAATGAGCAGTTCTTC TRBJ2-1 . TRBV11-2 TRBD1
CATGRKNSPLHF TGTGCGACAGGGCGAAAGAATTCACCCCTCCACTTT TRBJ1-6 . TRBV5-5 TRBD1